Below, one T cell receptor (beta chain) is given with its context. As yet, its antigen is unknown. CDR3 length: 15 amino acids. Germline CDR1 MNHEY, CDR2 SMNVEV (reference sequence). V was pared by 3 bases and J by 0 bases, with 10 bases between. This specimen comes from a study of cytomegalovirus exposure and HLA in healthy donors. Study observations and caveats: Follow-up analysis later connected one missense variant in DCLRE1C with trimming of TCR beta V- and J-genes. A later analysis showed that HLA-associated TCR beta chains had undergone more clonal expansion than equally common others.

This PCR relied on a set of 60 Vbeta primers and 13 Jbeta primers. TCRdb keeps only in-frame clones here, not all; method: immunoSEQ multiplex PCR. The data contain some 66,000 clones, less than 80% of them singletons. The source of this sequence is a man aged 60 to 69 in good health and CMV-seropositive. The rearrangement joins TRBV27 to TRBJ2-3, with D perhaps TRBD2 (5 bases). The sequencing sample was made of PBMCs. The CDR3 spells CASSFGGFSTDTQYF. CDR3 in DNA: TGTGCCAGCAGTTTTGGCGGGTTTAGCACAGATACGCAGTATTTT.